What follows are 26 T cell receptor beta chains derived from one specimen sequenced in a study of blood T cell repertoires in COVID-19. Profiling relied on immunoSEQ multiplex PCR, and the TCRdb table lists in-frame clones only, not all of them. The sample lists approximately 200,000 clones; 70% to 85% were seen once. Sequences were obtained from peripheral blood. All receptors come from a woman of 80 years or more with COVID-19, enrolled during active disease.

The chain is built from TRBV2 and TRBJ2-6; D uncertain. This CDR3 is built from 18 residues. Trimming pared 0 bases from V and 2 bases from J, leaving 14 bases between. CDR1 and CDR2 from the germline V gene are SNHLY and FYNNEI. The CDR3 DNA follows: TGTGCCAGCAGTGAAGCGCTACTCTCACCTCCTGGGGCCAACGTCCTGACTTTC. It encodes CASSEALLSPPGANVLTF.

This clone has a single count. This chain joins TRBV6-5 and TRBJ1-1; D remains ambiguous. In germline, CDR1 is MNHEY, CDR2 SVGAGI. Trimming stripped 6 bases from V and 1 base from J, with 12 bases between. This CDR3 contains 14 residues. The CDR3 loop reads CASRLGLTNTEAFF. The CDR3, as DNA: TGTGCCAGCAGGCTTGGGCTGACGAACACTGAAGCTTTCTTT.

The V call is TRBV5-1, the J call TRBJ2-1, with no clear D. Germline V gene lookup returns CDR1 SGHRS and CDR2 YFSETQ. The CDR3 length is 14 residues. The V gene lost 7 bases and the J gene lost 0 bases, with 11 bases spanning the gap. This CDR3 is CASGTSSSYNEQFF. In DNA, the CDR3 is TGCGCCAGCGGCACCTCAAGCTCCTACAATGAGCAGTTCTTC.

This sequence joins TRBV5-1 and TRBJ2-1; possible D gene TRBD2, 6 bases. The CDR3 sequence is 15 residues long. The ends were cut back, 4 bases at V and 6 bases at J, with 17 bases in the middle. CDR1 and CDR2 from the germline V gene are SGHRS and YFSETQ. The DNA of the CDR3 is TGCGCCAGCAGCCCGGACACGGGGGACGTCAATGAGCAGTTCTTC. It is translated as CASSPDTGDVNEQFF.

This clone was picked up one time. The J gene is TRBJ1-1, the V gene TRBV7-2; D remains unclear. V was shortened by 3 bases and J by 6 bases, with 8 bases between the two germline ends. The CDR3 loop spans 12 amino acids. From germline, CDR1 is SGHTA and CDR2 FQGNSA. CDR3 in DNA: TGTGCCAGCAGCTTCTCTGGCCCTGAAGCTTTCTTT. Translating gives CASSFSGPEAFF.

V usage is TRBV5-1 and J usage is TRBJ1-2; 10 bases fit TRBD1. The CDR3 spans 15 residues. CDR1 is SGHRS and CDR2 is YFSETQ in the germline V gene. V shed 4 bases, J shed 5 bases, and the junction held 8 bases outside the gene matches. CDR3 residues: CASSDYPGQGYGYTF. CDR3 bases: TGCGCCAGCAGCGACTACCCGGGACAGGGGTATGGCTACACCTTC. Drawing the rest from reference TRBV5-1 and TRBJ1-2, the complete variable domain is KAGVTQTPRYLIKTRGQQVTLSCSPISGHRSVSWYQQTPGQGLQFLFEYFSETQRNKGNFPGRFSGRQFSNSRSEMNVSTLELGDSALYLCASSDYPGQGYGYTFGSGTRLTVV.

J is TRBJ2-5 and V is TRBV7-9, with 8 bases identical to TRBD2. Germline loops: CDR1 SEHNR, CDR2 FQNEAQ (reference sequence). Trimming at V came to 8 bases and at J to 4 bases, leaving 9 bases not matched to a gene. CDR3 length: 14 residues. For the CDR3, the DNA is TGTGCCAGCGCCTGGCTTCTAGCGGGAGAGACCCAGTACTTC. It encodes CASAWLLAGETQYF.

The genes are TRBV12-3 or TRBV12-4 and TRBJ2-2; D might be TRBD1 (5 bases). The V gene lost 5 bases and the J gene lost 3 bases, with 7 bases spanning the gap. The CDR3 has 13 amino acids. The CDR3 region is CASSPTDTGELFF. The CDR3 nucleotides are TGTGCCAGCAGTCCGACAGACACCGGGGAGCTGTTTTTT.

The rearrangement links TRBV7-9 to TRBJ1-1, with a weak D call TRBD1 (6 bases). Germline-derived CDR1 and CDR2 are SEHNR and FQNEAQ (reference sequence). The CDR3 consists of 14 residues. Deletions cut 5 bases from V and 7 bases from J, with 17 bases between. CDR3 bases: TGTGCCAGCAGCACAAGGGGGGGAGGAGGTGAAGCTTTCTTT. Its translation is CASSTRGGGGEAFF.

The chain joins TRBV4-1 to TRBJ2-5; D perhaps matches TRBD2 (5 bases). V dropped 5 bases and J dropped 7 bases, with 17 bases sitting between them. From germline, CDR1 is MGHRA and CDR2 YSYEKL. The CDR3 covers 14 residues. The CDR3 is CASSRTRGRATQYF. The CDR3, as DNA: TGCGCCAGCAGCAGGACCCGTGGGAGAGCGACCCAGTACTTC.

This chain links TRBV12-3 or TRBV12-4 with TRBJ1-2; maybe TRBD1 (5 bases). This CDR3 spans 13 amino acids. V was trimmed by 3 bases and J by 5 bases, leaving 10 bases between them. The CDR3 region is CASSLRPGYGYTF. The CDR3 DNA follows: TGTGCCAGCAGTTTGCGGCCAGGGTATGGCTACACCTTC.

This clone was observed a single time. The chain couples TRBV9 to TRBJ1-2; TRBD1 might be the D (5 bases). The CDR3 loop spans 16 amino acids. With 0 bases removed from V and 6 bases from J, the gap between germline ends came to 18 bases. In germline, CDR1 is SGDLS, CDR2 YYNGEE. In DNA form, the CDR3 reads TGTGCCAGCAGCGTAGTCCCCTCCCACAGGTTGGATGGCTACACCTTC. Translation: CASSVVPSHRLDGYTF.

The chain joins TRBV11-2 to TRBJ2-2, with D possibly TRBD1 on 6 matching bases. V lost 5 bases, J lost 4 bases, and 8 bases lay in between. Per the germline V gene, CDR1 is SGHAT and CDR2 is FQNNGV. This CDR3 is built from 13 residues. The CDR3 region is CASSRGGTGELFF. In nucleotides, the CDR3 is TGTGCCAGCAGCCGAGGGGGCACCGGGGAGCTGTTTTTT.

The chain has TRBV28 and TRBJ2-2; the D is unclear. In germline, CDR1 is MDHEN, CDR2 SYDVKM. This CDR3 spans 14 amino acids. The V end lost 8 bases, the J end lost 0 bases, and 10 bases lay between the germline ends. CDR3 coding DNA: TGTGCCAGCGTCGGGTGGTCGAACACCGGGGAGCTGTTTTTT. Translating gives CASVGWSNTGELFF.

The V call is TRBV7-2, the J call TRBJ2-2; D gene unclear. Looked up from germline, CDR1 is SGHTA and CDR2 is FQGNSA. The CDR3 has 15 residues. V lost 5 bases to trimming and J lost 4 bases, with 14 bases between them. The DNA for the CDR3 is TGTGCCAGCAGCCTCCCCCGGCGGAGCACCGGGGAGCTGTTTTTT. Translating gives CASSLPRRSTGELFF.

This clone was detected only a few times. V and J are TRBV12-3 or TRBV12-4 and TRBJ1-2; D unresolved. Trimming shortened V by 5 bases and J by 0 bases, and 4 bases separated the two germline ends. This CDR3 spans 12 amino acids. Here the CDR3 reads CASSITNYGYTF. CDR3 nucleotide sequence: TGTGCCAGCAGTATTACTAACTATGGCTACACCTTC.

The V and J genes are TRBV27 and TRBJ2-1; TRBD1 aligns across 7 bases. J gave up 8 bases and V 4 bases, and 17 bases lay outside the gene matches. Germline-derived CDR1 and CDR2 are MNHEY and SMNVEV (reference sequence). The CDR3 contains 17 residues. The CDR3 is CASSWVGSAVRGYEQFF. CDR3 nucleotides: TGTGCCAGCAGTTGGGTCGGGTCAGCGGTCAGGGGGTATGAGCAGTTCTTC.

The J gene is TRBJ1-1, the V gene TRBV3-1 (or the pseudogene TRBV3-2); weak D call: TRBD1 (5 bases). With 4 bases removed from V and 4 bases from J, the gap between germline ends came to 22 bases. The CDR3 spans 17 residues. CDR1 is LGHDT and CDR2 is YNNKEL in the germline V gene (reference sequence). CDR3 DNA sequence: TGTGCCAGCAGCCCCAAACCTGGAACGGGGAGGGGCACTGAAGCTTTCTTT. Translated, it gives CASSPKPGTGRGTEAFF.

This clone was detected only once. The CDR3 here is CASSPPGTGGNEQFF. CDR3 DNA sequence: TGTGCCAGCAGCCCGCCCGGGACAGGGGGGAATGAGCAGTTCTTC. The gene calls are TRBV7-9 and TRBJ2-1, with 11 bases that match TRBD1. The CDR3 contains 15 residues. Losses at the gene ends were 5 bases for V and 7 bases for J; bases not matched to a gene: 7. Germline loops: CDR1 SEHNR, CDR2 FQNEAQ (reference sequence).

This chain connects TRBV6-2 or TRBV6-3 to TRBJ2-4, with 7 positions matching TRBD2. J was trimmed by 1 base and V by 6 bases; bases with no gene match: 6. In germline, CDR1 is MNHEY, CDR2 SVGEGT. This CDR3 has 15 residues. The CDR3 sequence: CASSRSGAAKNIQYF. CDR3 nucleotide sequence: TGTGCCAGCAGCCGGAGCGGGGCTGCCAAAAACATTCAGTACTTC.

CDR3 sequence (DNA): TGTGCCAGCAGTTATGGGGGCGGCTACACTGAAGCTTTCTTT. Amino acid sequence: CASSYGGGYTEAFF. The V and J genes are TRBV6-5 and TRBJ1-1; D is possibly TRBD1 (6 bases). This CDR3 region has 14 residues. With 3 bases removed from V and 3 bases from J, the gap between germline ends came to 11 bases. Germline CDR1 and CDR2: MNHEY and SVGAGI.

V gene TRBV5-1 combines with J gene TRBJ2-5, with D tentatively TRBD2 (5 bases). CDR3 size: 13 residues. Trimming cost V 3 bases and J 2 bases, with 8 bases left between them. Germline CDR1 and CDR2: SGHRS and YFSETQ. In DNA form, the CDR3 reads TGCGCCAGCAGCTCCCCGGGGCAAGAGACCCAGTACTTC. Its translation: CASSSPGQETQYF.

This chain joins TRBV27 and TRBJ2-5, with 7 bases that match TRBD1. V shed 5 bases, J shed 11 bases, and the junction held 5 bases outside the gene matches. Per germline, CDR1 MNHEY and CDR2 SMNVEV (reference sequence). This CDR3 is built from 11 residues. CDR3 protein: CASSQQGKQYF. For the CDR3, the DNA is TGTGCCAGCAGTCAACAGGGGAAACAGTACTTC.

The chain carries TRBV29-1 and TRBJ1-3; no clear D. The CDR3 loop spans 14 amino acids. The germline V and J ends were trimmed by 7 bases and 4 bases, with 17 bases remaining between them. Germline V gene data show CDR1 as SQVTM and CDR2 as ANQGSEA. CDR3 in DNA: TGCAGCGCTCCCGGCCCCGGGTTGGGAAACACCATATATTTT. Encoded protein: CSAPGPGLGNTIYF.

The chain's CDR3 is CASSLGPGEPQHF. The CDR3 bases are TGCGCCAGCAGCCTGGGACCGGGGGAGCCCCAGCATTTT. This chain joins TRBV5-1 and TRBJ1-5; possibly TRBD1 for D (5 bases). Germline CDR1 and CDR2: SGHRS and YFSETQ. This CDR3 region has 13 residues. V shed 4 bases and J shed 8 bases, with 13 bases lying between them.

The gene calls are TRBV7-9 and TRBJ2-3; 8 bases match TRBD2. This CDR3 has 12 residues. Germline V gene data show CDR1 as SEHNR and CDR2 as FQNEAQ (reference sequence). V was pared by 5 bases and J by 7 bases, with 2 bases of the junction left unmatched. CDR3 DNA sequence: TGTGCCAGCAGCCCGGGGGGGAATACGCAGTATTTT. It encodes CASSPGGNTQYF.